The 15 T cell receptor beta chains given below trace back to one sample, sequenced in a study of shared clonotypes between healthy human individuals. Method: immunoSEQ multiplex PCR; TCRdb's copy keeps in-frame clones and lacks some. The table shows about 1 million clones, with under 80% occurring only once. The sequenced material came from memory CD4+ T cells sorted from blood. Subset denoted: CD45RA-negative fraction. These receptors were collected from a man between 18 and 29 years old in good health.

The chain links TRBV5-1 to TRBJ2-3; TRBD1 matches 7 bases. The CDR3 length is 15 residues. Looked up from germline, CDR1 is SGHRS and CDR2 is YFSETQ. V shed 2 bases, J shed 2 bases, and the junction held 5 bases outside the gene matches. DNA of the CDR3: TGCGCCAGCAGCTTTACGACAGGGAACACAGATACGCAGTATTTT. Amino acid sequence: CASSFTTGNTDTQYF.

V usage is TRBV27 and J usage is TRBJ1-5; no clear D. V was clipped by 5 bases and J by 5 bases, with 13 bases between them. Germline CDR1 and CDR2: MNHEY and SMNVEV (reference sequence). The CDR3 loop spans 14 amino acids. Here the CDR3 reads CASSLRGIDQPQHF. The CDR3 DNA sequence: TGTGCCAGCAGTCTGCGAGGGATAGATCAGCCCCAGCATTTT.

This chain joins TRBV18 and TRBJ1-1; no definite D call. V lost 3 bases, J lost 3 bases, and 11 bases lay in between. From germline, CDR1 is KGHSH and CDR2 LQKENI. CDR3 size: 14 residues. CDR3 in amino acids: CASSPIHGDTEAFF. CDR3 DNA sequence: TGTGCCAGCTCACCTATTCACGGGGACACTGAAGCTTTCTTT.

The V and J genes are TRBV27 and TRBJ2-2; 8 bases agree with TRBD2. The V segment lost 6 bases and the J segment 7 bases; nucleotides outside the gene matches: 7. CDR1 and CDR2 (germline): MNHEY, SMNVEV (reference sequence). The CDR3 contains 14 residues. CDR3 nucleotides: TGTGCCAGCAGCCCCGGGGGGGGCCGCGGGGAGCTGTTTTTT. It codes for CASSPGGGRGELFF.

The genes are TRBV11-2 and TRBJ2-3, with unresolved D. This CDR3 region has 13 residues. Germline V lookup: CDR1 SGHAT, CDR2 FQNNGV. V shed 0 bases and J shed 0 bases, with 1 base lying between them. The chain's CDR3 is CASSLDSTDTQYF. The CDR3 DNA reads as TGTGCCAGCAGCTTAGACAGCACAGATACGCAGTATTTT.

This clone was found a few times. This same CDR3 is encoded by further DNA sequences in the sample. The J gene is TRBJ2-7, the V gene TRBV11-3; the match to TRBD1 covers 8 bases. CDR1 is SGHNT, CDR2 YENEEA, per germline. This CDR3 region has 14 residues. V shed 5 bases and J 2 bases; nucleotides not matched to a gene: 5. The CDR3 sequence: CASSLGQGAYEQYF. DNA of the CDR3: TGTGCCAGCAGCCTAGGACAGGGCGCCTACGAGCAGTACTTC.

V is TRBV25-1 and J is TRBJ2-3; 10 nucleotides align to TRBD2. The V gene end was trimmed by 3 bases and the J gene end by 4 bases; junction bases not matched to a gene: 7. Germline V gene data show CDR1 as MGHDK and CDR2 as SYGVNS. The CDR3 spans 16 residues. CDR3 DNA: TGTGCCAGCAGTGAGTCGAGCGGGAGGGCGGCAGATACGCAGTATTTT. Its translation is CASSESSGRAADTQYF.

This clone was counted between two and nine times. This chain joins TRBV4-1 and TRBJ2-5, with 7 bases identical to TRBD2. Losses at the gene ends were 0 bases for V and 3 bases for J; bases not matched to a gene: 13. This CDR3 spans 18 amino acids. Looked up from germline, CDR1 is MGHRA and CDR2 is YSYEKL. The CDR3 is CASSQDRASGGREETQYF. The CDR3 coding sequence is TGCGCCAGCAGCCAAGATAGGGCTAGCGGTGGACGGGAAGAGACCCAGTACTTC.

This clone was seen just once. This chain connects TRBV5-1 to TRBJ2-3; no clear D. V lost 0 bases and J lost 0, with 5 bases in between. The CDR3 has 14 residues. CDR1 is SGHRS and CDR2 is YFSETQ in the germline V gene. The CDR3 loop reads CASSLATSTDTQYF. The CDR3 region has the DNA TGCGCCAGCAGCTTGGCTACGAGCACAGATACGCAGTATTTT. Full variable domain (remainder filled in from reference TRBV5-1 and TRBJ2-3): KAGVTQTPRYLIKTRGQQVTLSCSPISGHRSVSWYQQTPGQGLQFLFEYFSETQRNKGNFPGRFSGRQFSNSRSEMNVSTLELGDSALYLCASSLATSTDTQYFGPGTRLTVL.

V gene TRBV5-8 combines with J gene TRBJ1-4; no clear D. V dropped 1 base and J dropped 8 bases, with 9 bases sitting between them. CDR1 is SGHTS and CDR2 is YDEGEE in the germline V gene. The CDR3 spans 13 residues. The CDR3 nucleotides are TGTGCCAGCAGCTTGAGTGAAAGGGAAAAACTGTTTTTT. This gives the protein CASSLSEREKLFF.

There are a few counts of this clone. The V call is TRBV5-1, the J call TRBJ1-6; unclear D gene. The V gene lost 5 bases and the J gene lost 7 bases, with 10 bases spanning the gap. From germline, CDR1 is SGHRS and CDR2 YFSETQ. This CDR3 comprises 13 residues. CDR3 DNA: TGCGCCAGCAGTGACGGGGAAAATTCACCCCTCCACTTT. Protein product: CASSDGENSPLHF.

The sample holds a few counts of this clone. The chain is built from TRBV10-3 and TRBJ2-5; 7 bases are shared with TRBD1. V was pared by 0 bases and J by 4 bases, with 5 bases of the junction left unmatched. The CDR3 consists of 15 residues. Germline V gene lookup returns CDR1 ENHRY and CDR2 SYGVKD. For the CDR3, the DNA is TGTGCCATCAGTGAGTCGGGACAGCTAATAGAGACCCAGTACTTC. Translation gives CAISESGQLIETQYF.

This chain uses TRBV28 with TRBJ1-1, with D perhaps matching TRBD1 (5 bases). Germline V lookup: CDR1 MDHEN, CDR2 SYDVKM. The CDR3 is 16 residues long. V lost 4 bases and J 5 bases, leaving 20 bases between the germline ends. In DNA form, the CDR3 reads TGTGCCAGCAGTTCCCCCACAGTGGGGGTTGGGACTGAAGCTTTCTTT. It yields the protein CASSSPTVGVGTEAFF.

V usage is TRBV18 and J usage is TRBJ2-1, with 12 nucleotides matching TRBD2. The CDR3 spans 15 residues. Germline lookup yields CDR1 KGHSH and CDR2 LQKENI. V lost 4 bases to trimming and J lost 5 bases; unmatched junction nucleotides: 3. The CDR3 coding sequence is TGTGCCAGCTCACGGACTAGCGGGACAAACAATGAGCAGTTCTTC. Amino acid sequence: CASSRTSGTNNEQFF.

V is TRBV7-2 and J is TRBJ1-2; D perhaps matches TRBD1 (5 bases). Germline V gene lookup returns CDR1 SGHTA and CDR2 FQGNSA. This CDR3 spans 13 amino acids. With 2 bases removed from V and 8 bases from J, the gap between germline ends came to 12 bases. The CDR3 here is CASSLSGVRGYTF. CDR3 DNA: TGTGCCAGCAGCTTATCGGGGGTACGGGGCTACACCTTC.